Listed below are T cell receptor beta chains from one sample, sequenced in a study of blood T cell repertoires in COVID-19. Profiled with immunoSEQ multiplex PCR; TCRdb holds only in-frame clones, not every one. Here the sample spans approximately 320,000 clones, approximately 86% being singletons. The material sequenced was PBMCs or T cells enriched from blood (not recorded which). These TCRs come from a woman aged 18-29 years who had recovered from COVID-19. The CDR3 runs from the conserved cysteine through the conserved F or W. The D gene is left open where the match is weak. Size is omitted from some rows. Given values are once, few, many or a class for expanded clones.

v_call	d_call	j_call	clone_size	cdr3_aa	cdr3_nt
TRBV19	.	TRBJ1-4	.	CASSRAPGEKLFF	TGTGCCAGTAGCCGGGCTCCAGGGGAAAAACTGTTTTTT
TRBV20-1	.	TRBJ2-1	.	CSASASDGSPQFF	TGCAGTGCTAGTGCATCGGACGGGAGTCCGCAGTTCTTC
TRBV12-3/TRBV12-4	.	TRBJ1-1	once	CASSFDLRTEAFF	TGTGCCAGCAGTTTCGACCTAAGGACAGAAGCTTTCTTT
TRBV19	.	TRBJ1-2	.	CASSMRGGGYTF	TGTGCCAGTAGTATGCGGGGAGGTGGCTACACCTTC
TRBV7-2	TRBD2	TRBJ2-5	.	CASSLVSDFQGGRETQYF	TGTGCCAGCAGCTTAGTTTCCGACTTCCAGGGAGGGAGAGAGACCCAGTACTTC
TRBV3-1/TRBV3-2	TRBD1	TRBJ1-4	.	CASSQYTGATNEKLFF	TGTGCCAGCAGCCAGTACACAGGGGCCACTAATGAAAAACTGTTTTTT
TRBV25-1	.	TRBJ1-4	few	CASSIATNEKLFF	TGTGCCAGCTCCATTGCAACTAATGAAAAACTGTTTTTT
TRBV7-2	.	TRBJ2-7	.	CASSLAHRSGSYEQYF	TGTGCCAGCAGCTTAGCCCACAGGTCTGGTTCCTACGAGCAGTACTTC
TRBV5-3	.	TRBJ2-7	once	CARRPGGYEQYF	TGTGCCAGAAGGCCAGGAGGCTACGAGCAGTACTTC
TRBV5-4	TRBD1	TRBJ1-4	.	CASSLGTGTNEKLFF	TGTGCCAGCAGCCTTGGGACAGGGACTAATGAAAAACTGTTTTTT
TRBV15	.	TRBJ1-3	.	CATSRDLAVPVGNTIYF	TGTGCCACCAGCAGAGATCTCGCGGTCCCCGTTGGAAACACCATATATTTT
TRBV11-3	.	TRBJ1-2	.	CASSLDNLANYGYTF	TGTGCCAGCAGCTTAGATAACCTAGCTAACTATGGCTACACCTTC
TRBV4-2	TRBD2	TRBJ2-5	few	CASSPTRAGGPETQYF	TGTGCCAGCAGCCCTACCCGAGCGGGGGGGCCGGAGACCCAGTACTTC
TRBV4-1	TRBD1	TRBJ1-2	.	CASSLRQGGGYTF	TGCGCCAGCAGCCTACGACAGGGAGGTGGCTACACCTTC
TRBV7-8	TRBD2	TRBJ2-1	.	CASSATSGRGNEQFF	TGTGCCAGCAGCGCCACTAGCGGGAGGGGAAATGAGCAGTTCTTC
TRBV5-1	.	TRBJ2-6	.	CASSSPTGSSGANVLTF	TGCGCCAGCAGCTCTCCGACAGGCAGCTCTGGGGCCAACGTCCTGACTTTC
TRBV18	TRBD1	TRBJ1-1	.	CASSPRDRGEAFF	TGTGCCAGCTCACCTCGGGACAGGGGGGAAGCTTTCTTT
TRBV6-1	TRBD2	TRBJ2-7	.	CASSKDRGLAGSSYEQYF	TGTGCCAGCAGTAAAGACAGAGGACTAGCGGGCAGCTCCTACGAGCAGTACTTC
TRBV7-9	TRBD1	TRBJ2-6	once	CASSLDRGSGANVLTF	TGTGCCAGCAGCTTGGACAGGGGCTCTGGGGCCAACGTCCTGACTTTC
TRBV11-3	TRBD1	TRBJ1-1	.	CASSEGQGSTNTEAFF	TGTGCCAGCAGCGAGGGACAGGGGTCGACGAACACTGAAGCTTTCTTT
TRBV11-2	TRBD2	TRBJ2-1	.	CASSSSSGTSYNEQFF	TGTGCCAGCAGCTCGTCATCGGGGACTAGCTACAATGAGCAGTTCTTC
TRBV6-2/TRBV6-3	.	TRBJ2-2	few	CASTYRGAWIGELFF	TGTGCCAGCACTTACCGGGGGGCTTGGATCGGGGAGCTGTTTTTT
TRBV14	.	TRBJ1-1	.	CASSQDFYGYTEAFF	TGTGCCAGCAGCCAAGATTTTTACGGTTACACTGAAGCTTTCTTT
TRBV7-2	TRBD1	TRBJ2-2	.	CASSLYRGKTGELFF	TGTGCCAGCAGCTTATACAGGGGAAAAACCGGGGAGCTGTTTTTT
TRBV5-1	TRBD1	TRBJ2-1	.	CASSWTGNEQFF	TGCGCCAGCAGCTGGACAGGGAACGAGCAGTTCTTC